This is a list of T cell receptor beta chains from one sample in a study of blood T cell repertoires in COVID-19. Sequenced by immunoSEQ multiplex PCR; TCRdb stores in-frame clones only, minus some. This sample carries roughly 100,000 clones, around 76% of them seen once, and the ten largest clones take 15% to 20%. Sequencing used peripheral blood. The receptors come from a man older than 75 with acute or convalescent COVID-19. Both conserved end residues are part of each CDR3. The D gene is left open where the match is weak. Part of the rows lack a size; the others show once, few, many or a class for expanded clones.

j_gene	d_gene	abundance	v_gene	CDR3nt	CDR3aa
TRBJ2-5	TRBD2	NA	TRBV27	TGTGCCAGCAGTTTAACCAGCGGGGTGGGGACCCAGTACTTC	CASSLTSGVGTQYF
TRBJ2-2	TRBD1	once	TRBV28	TGTGCCAGCAGAAGAGCCGGGACAGTTAACACCGGGGAGCTGTTTTTT	CASRRAGTVNTGELFF
TRBJ2-1	NA	NA	TRBV5-1	TGCGCCAGCAGTTTCTCCGGGACTTACAATGAGCAGTTCTTC	CASSFSGTYNEQFF
TRBJ2-7	NA	NA	TRBV7-6	TGTGCCAGCAGCCTCCGGGACGGGAGCCTCTACGAGCAGTACTTC	CASSLRDGSLYEQYF
TRBJ1-6	NA	NA	TRBV27	TGTGCCAGCAGTTCCGGCGCGGGGGGCTTAGGTTCACCCCTCCACTTT	CASSSGAGGLGSPLHF
TRBJ1-4	NA	once	TRBV29-1	TGCAGCGTTGGCAGGGTCGGCGAAAAACTGTTTTTT	CSVGRVGEKLFF
TRBJ1-2	TRBD1	NA	TRBV5-4	TGTGCCAGCAGCTTGTCAGGGGGCAATGGCTACACCTTC	CASSLSGGNGYTF
TRBJ2-2	TRBD1	NA	TRBV5-1	TGCGCCAGCAGTCAGGGGGCTTTGAACACCGGGGAGCTGTTTTTT	CASSQGALNTGELFF
TRBJ1-1	NA	few	TRBV29-1	TGCAGCGTTTCCGTGGGGGCCGAGTACACTGAAGCTTTCTTT	CSVSVGAEYTEAFF
TRBJ2-7	TRBD2	NA	TRBV18	TGTGCCAGCACACCGGGCGGGGGAGCCTCCTACGAGCAGTACTTC	CASTPGGGASYEQYF
TRBJ2-5	NA	NA	TRBV7-2	TGTGCCAGCAGCTTAGATCGGGAGACCCAGTACTTC	CASSLDRETQYF
TRBJ1-6	NA	NA	TRBV9	TGTGCCAGCAGCTTGACAGGTTATAATTCACCCCTCCACTTT	CASSLTGYNSPLHF
TRBJ1-5	NA	NA	TRBV24-1	TGTGCCACCAGTGATCCAGGGAATCAGCCCCAGCATTTT	CATSDPGNQPQHF
TRBJ1-5	NA	NA	TRBV4-3	TGCGCCAGCAGCCAAAATGCAGGGGGCAATCAGCCCCAGCATTTT	CASSQNAGGNQPQHF
TRBJ2-7	TRBD1	few	TRBV29-1	TGCAGCGTTGTAGGGACAGGGCACTACGAGCAGTACTTC	CSVVGTGHYEQYF
TRBJ2-1	TRBD2	many	TRBV7-6	TGTGCCAGCAGCTTTGGGGGAGGGAGGCCCCTCTACAATGAGCAGTTCTTC	CASSFGGGRPLYNEQFF
TRBJ2-1	TRBD2	NA	TRBV11-3	TGTGCCAGCAGCTCAGGACTAGCTGTGATGAATGAGCAGTTCTTC	CASSSGLAVMNEQFF
TRBJ1-2	TRBD1	NA	TRBV28	TGTGCCAGCAGTTCCGGCACCGGGACAGGGGGCTTCTATGGCTACACCTTC	CASSSGTGTGGFYGYTF
TRBJ2-5	TRBD2	NA	TRBV9	TGTGCCAGCAGCGTGTCCGTAGCGGGGGATCAAGAGACCCAGTACTTC	CASSVSVAGDQETQYF
TRBJ1-5	NA	NA	TRBV6-2/TRBV6-3	TGTGCCAGCAGTTACGCCGGACAGAACAATCAGCCCCAGCATTTT	CASSYAGQNNQPQHF
TRBJ2-5	TRBD2	NA	TRBV5-4	TGTGCCAGCAGCTTGAGTAGCGGGGTACAAGAGACCCAGTACTTC	CASSLSSGVQETQYF
TRBJ2-7	TRBD2	NA	TRBV7-7	TGTGCTAGCAGCCCTGGACTAGCGGGTACCTACGAGCAGTACTTC	CASSPGLAGTYEQYF
TRBJ2-7	TRBD2	few	TRBV7-2	TGTGCCAGCAGCTCCCTAAGCGGGGGCAAGTACGAGCAGTACTTC	CASSSLSGGKYEQYF
TRBJ2-5	NA	once	TRBV6-2/TRBV6-3	TGTGCCAGCAGCTTACCCTTCAGGGGAGGGCCAGGGGAGACCCAGTACTTC	CASSLPFRGGPGETQYF
TRBJ1-2	NA	few	TRBV20-1	TGCAGTGCTAGAGTCCGAGATGGCTACACCTTC	CSARVRDGYTF
TRBJ1-4	NA	once	TRBV15	TGTGCCACCAGCAGAGATAGGAGAGAAAGGGAAAAACTGTTTTTT	CATSRDRREREKLFF
TRBJ1-6	NA	NA	TRBV5-1	TGCGCCAGCAGCTTGGGAAGCCCTGAGGGGGTGCCCCTCCACTTT	CASSLGSPEGVPLHF
TRBJ2-3	NA	NA	TRBV9	TGTGCCAGCAGCGTAGCGGGAGAAAATCAAGATACGCAGTATTTT	CASSVAGENQDTQYF
TRBJ2-1	NA	once	TRBV29-1	TGCAGCGTGAGCAGGGCGAGCTCCTACAATGAGCAGTTCTTC	CSVSRASSYNEQFF
TRBJ1-1	NA	NA	TRBV5-4	TGTGCCAGCAGCACAGTCCTCATGAACACTGAAGCTTTCTTT	CASSTVLMNTEAFF
TRBJ2-2	NA	NA	TRBV7-8	TGTGCCAGCACCTCCGGCAGGGCCCGTAACACCGGGGAGCTGTTTTTT	CASTSGRARNTGELFF
TRBJ2-5	TRBD1	NA	TRBV5-5	TGTGCCAGCAGCTTCGGCACAGGGGTGATTGACCAGTACTTC	CASSFGTGVIDQYF
TRBJ1-5	NA	NA	TRBV5-1	TGCGCCAGCAGCTTGGAGGGACACTTCAATCAGCCCCAGCATTTT	CASSLEGHFNQPQHF
TRBJ1-3	NA	NA	TRBV6-1	TGTGCCAGCAGTGAGCAGGGTCTGGGAAACACCATATATTTT	CASSEQGLGNTIYF
TRBJ2-2	TRBD2	NA	TRBV7-2	TGTGCCAGCAGCTTAGCCAGCGGGGGGGCCGGGTCCGGGGAGCTGTTTTTT	CASSLASGGAGSGELFF
TRBJ2-4	TRBD2	NA	TRBV3-1/TRBV3-2	TGTGCCAGCAGCCAGACTAGCGGGAACATTCAGTACTTC	CASSQTSGNIQYF
TRBJ1-5	NA	NA	TRBV7-2	TGTGCCAGCAGCGCGCCCCTAGAAGCGCCCCAGCATTTT	CASSAPLEAPQHF
TRBJ1-3	NA	once	TRBV25-1	TGTGCCAGCAGTGATCGGTACAGCTCTGGAAACACCATATATTTT	CASSDRYSSGNTIYF
TRBJ2-3	TRBD2	NA	TRBV7-9	TGTGCCAGCAGGACATATGGCGGGGGACCTAGCACAGATACGCAGTATTTT	CASRTYGGGPSTDTQYF
TRBJ1-3	NA	many	TRBV6-1	TGTGCCAGCAGTGAAGGCTTCTACTCTGGAAACACCATATATTTT	CASSEGFYSGNTIYF
TRBJ1-6	TRBD1	few	TRBV5-6	TGTGCCAGCAGCATTACAGGGGCCCTTAATTCACCCCTCCACTTT	CASSITGALNSPLHF
TRBJ2-5	NA	NA	TRBV6-2/TRBV6-3	TGTGCCAGCAGTCGACAAGACTACGAAGAGACCCAGTACTTC	CASSRQDYEETQYF
TRBJ1-6	TRBD1	NA	TRBV28	TGTGCCAGCAGTCTCCAGTCCGGACAGGGGGTGAGGGGAAGTAATTCACCCCTCCACTTT	CASSLQSGQGVRGSNSPLHF
TRBJ2-5	NA	NA	TRBV18	TGTGCCAGCTCACCACCGGACAGCCGTAGGACCCAGTACTTC	CASSPPDSRRTQYF
TRBJ2-7	TRBD1	NA	TRBV6-2/TRBV6-3	TGTGCCAGCAGTAAATTAGGGGGCCAGAGCTACGAGCAGTACTTC	CASSKLGGQSYEQYF
TRBJ2-1	NA	NA	TRBV27	TGTGCCAGCAGGGGGTTTAGCCGTGGGGGGTCGTTCTTC	CASRGFSRGGSFF
TRBJ1-2	NA	NA	TRBV5-5	TGTGCCAGCAGCCCGGGGGGGTACTATGGCTACACCTTC	CASSPGGYYGYTF
TRBJ1-2	TRBD1	NA	TRBV28	TGTGCCAGCAGCTCTTGGGGGCAGGGGGCGCAGGGCTACACCTTC	CASSSWGQGAQGYTF